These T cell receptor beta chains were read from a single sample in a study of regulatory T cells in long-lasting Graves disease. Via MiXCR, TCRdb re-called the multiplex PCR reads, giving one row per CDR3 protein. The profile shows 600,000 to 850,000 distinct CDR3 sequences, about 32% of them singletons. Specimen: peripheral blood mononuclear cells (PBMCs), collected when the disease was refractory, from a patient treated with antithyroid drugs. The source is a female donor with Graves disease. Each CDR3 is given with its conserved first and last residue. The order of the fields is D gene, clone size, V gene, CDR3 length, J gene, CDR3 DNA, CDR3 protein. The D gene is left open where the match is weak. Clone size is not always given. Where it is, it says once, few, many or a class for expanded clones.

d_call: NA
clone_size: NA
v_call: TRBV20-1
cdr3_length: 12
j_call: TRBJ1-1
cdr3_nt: TGCAGCCCCGGTGGCCCTAACACTGAAGCTTTCTTT
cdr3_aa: CSPGGPNTEAFF

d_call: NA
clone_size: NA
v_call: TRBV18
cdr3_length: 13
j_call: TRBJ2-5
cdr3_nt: TGTGCCAGCTCACCACCCCGGAAAGAGACCCAGTACTTC
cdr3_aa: CASSPPRKETQYF

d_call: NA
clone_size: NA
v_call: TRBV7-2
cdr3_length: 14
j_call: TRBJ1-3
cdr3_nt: TGTGCCAGCAGCCGCGGCAGCAAGCGAAACACCATATATTTT
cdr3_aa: CASSRGSKRNTIYF

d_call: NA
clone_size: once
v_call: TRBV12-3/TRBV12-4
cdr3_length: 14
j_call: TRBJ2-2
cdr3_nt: TGTGCCAGCAGTTCCCGGACCGACGCCGGGGAGCTGTTTTTT
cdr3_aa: CASSSRTDAGELFF

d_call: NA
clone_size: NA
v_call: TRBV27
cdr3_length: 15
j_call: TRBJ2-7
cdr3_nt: TGTGCCAGCAGTTTATACGGACAGAGAACCTACGAGCAGTACTTC
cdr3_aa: CASSLYGQRTYEQYF

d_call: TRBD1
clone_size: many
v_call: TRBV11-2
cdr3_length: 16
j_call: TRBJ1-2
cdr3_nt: TGTGCCAGCAGCTACACCCTTACTGGGACAGGGGAAGGCTACACCTTC
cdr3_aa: CASSYTLTGTGEGYTF

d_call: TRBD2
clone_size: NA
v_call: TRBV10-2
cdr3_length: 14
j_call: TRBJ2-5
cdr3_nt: TGCGCCAGCAGAGCCGGGACTAAAAAAGAGACCCAGTACTTC
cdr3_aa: CASRAGTKKETQYF

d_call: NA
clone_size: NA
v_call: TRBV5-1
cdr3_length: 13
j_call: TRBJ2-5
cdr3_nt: TGCGCCAGCAGCTACGATCCAGAGGAGACCCAGTACTTC
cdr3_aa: CASSYDPEETQYF

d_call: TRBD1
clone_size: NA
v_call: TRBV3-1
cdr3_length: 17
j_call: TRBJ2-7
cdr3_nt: TGTGCCAGCAGCCCAGTGAAGGGGGACAGGGGTAACTACGAGCAGTACTTC
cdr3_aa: CASSPVKGDRGNYEQYF

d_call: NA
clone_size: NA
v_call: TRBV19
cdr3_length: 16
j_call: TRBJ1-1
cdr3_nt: TGTGCCAGTAGTATACCAGGGCGGATGGGGGGCACTGAAGCTTTCTTT
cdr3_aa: CASSIPGRMGGTEAFF

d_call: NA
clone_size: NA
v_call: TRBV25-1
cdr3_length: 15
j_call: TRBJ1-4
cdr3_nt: TGTGCCAGCAGTGAAATGGGGACAACTAATGAAAAACTGTTTTTT
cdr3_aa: CASSEMGTTNEKLFF

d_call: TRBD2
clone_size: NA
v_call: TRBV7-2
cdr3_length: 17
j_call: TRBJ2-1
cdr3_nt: TGTGCCAGCAGCTTAGGGTTCACTAGCGGGAGCTACAATGAGCAGTTCTTC
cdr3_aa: CASSLGFTSGSYNEQFF

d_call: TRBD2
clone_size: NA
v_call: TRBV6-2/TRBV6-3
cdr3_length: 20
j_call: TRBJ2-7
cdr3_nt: TGTGCCAGCAGTTACCCCCGGTCGGGACTAGCGGAGGGGGGATCCTACGAGCAGTACTTC
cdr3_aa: CASSYPRSGLAEGGSYEQYF

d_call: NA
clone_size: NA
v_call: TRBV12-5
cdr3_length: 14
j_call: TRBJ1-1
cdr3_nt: TGTGCTAGTGGTCCAGGACAGTTCCGCACTGAAGCTTTCTTT
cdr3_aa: CASGPGQFRTEAFF

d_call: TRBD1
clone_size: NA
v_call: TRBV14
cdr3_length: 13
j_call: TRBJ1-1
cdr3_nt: TGTGCCAGCAGCCATTGGGACAGGACTGAAGCTTTCTTT
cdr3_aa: CASSHWDRTEAFF

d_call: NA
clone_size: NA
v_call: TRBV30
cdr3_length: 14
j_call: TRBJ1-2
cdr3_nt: TGTGCCTGGAGTGGGGGGGGGGCGGTATATGGCTACACCTTC
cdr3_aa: CAWSGGGAVYGYTF

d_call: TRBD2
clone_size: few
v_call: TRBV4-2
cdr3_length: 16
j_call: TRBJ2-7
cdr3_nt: TGTGCCAGCAGCCAAGATTTAGCGGGAGCCACCTACGAGCAGTACTTC
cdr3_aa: CASSQDLAGATYEQYF

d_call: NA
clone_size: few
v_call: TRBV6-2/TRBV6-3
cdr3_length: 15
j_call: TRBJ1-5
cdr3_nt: TGTGCCAGCAGTGAAGGTCGTCTTCCCAATCAGCCCCAGCATTTT
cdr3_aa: CASSEGRLPNQPQHF

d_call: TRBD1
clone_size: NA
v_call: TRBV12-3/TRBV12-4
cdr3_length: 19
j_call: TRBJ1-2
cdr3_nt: TGTGCCAGCAGCCCTGGGCCTCGGACAGGTTTAGGGCGGGGATATGGCTACACCTTC
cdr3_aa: CASSPGPRTGLGRGYGYTF

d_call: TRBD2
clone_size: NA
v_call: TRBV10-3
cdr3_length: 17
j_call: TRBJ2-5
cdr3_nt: TGTGCCATCAGTCACCCGGAGGGGAGGGGCCCACAGGTGACCCAGTACTTC
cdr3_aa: CAISHPEGRGPQVTQYF

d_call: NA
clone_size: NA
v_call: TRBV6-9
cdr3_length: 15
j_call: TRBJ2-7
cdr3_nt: TGTGCCAGCAGTTACACCCCTGGCAGGGTCTACGAGCAGTACTTC
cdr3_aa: CASSYTPGRVYEQYF

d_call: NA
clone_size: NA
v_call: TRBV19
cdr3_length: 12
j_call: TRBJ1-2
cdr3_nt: TGTGCCAGTAGGGCGACAACCTATGGCTACACCTTC
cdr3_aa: CASRATTYGYTF

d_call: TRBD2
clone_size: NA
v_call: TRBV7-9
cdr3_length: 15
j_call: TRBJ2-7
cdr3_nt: TGTGCCAGCAGCTATACCCTCGGCGGGAGTTACGAGCAGTACTTC
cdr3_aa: CASSYTLGGSYEQYF

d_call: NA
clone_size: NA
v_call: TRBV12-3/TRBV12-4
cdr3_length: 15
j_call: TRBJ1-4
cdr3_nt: TGTGCCAGCAACCTACACGGGTTGCCTGATGAAAAACTGTTTTTT
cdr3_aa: CASNLHGLPDEKLFF

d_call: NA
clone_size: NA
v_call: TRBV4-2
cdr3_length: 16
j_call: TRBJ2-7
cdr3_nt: TGTGCCAGCAGCCAAGTCCCCATGGCAGGTGGTTATGGGCAGTACTTC
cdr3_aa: CASSQVPMAGGYGQYF

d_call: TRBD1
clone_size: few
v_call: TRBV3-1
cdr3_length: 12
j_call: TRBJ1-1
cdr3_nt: TGTGCCAGCAGCCAAGAGGACAGGGAAGCTTTCTTT
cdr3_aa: CASSQEDREAFF

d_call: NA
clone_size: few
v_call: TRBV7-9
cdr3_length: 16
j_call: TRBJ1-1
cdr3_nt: TGTGCCAGCAGCTTAGTAGCAGGGTCCTTGAACACTGAAGCTTTCTTT
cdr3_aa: CASSLVAGSLNTEAFF

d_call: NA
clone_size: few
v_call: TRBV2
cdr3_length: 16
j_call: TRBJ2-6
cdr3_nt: TGTGCCAGCAGTGACAGTAAAATCTCTGGGGCCAACGTCCTGACTTTC
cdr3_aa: CASSDSKISGANVLTF

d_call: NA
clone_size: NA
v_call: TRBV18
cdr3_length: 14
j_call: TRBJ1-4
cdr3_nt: TGTGCCAGCTCACAGGGACTAGGGGGTGAAAAACTGTTTTTT
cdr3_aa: CASSQGLGGEKLFF

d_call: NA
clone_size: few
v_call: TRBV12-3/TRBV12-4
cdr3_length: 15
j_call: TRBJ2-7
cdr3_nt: TGTGCCAGCAGTTTAATCCGAGACGGGTCCTACGAGCAGTACTTC
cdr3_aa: CASSLIRDGSYEQYF

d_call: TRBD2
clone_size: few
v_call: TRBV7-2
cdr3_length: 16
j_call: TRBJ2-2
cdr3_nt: TGTGCCAGCAGCTTAGCCCCGGGACTAGCGACCGGGGAGCTGTTTTTT
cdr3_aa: CASSLAPGLATGELFF

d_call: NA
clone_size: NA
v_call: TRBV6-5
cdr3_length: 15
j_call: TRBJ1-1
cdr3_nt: TGTGCCAGCAGTTACTTGGGACATGCGAACACTGAAGCTTTCTTT
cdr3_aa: CASSYLGHANTEAFF

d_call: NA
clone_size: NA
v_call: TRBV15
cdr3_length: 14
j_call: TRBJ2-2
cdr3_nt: TGTGCCACCAGCAGATCCCTGGGCGCCCGGGAGCTGTTTTTT
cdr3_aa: CATSRSLGARELFF

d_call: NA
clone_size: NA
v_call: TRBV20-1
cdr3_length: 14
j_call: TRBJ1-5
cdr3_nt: TGCAGTGTCCTGGGCCGGTATAGCAATCAGCCCCAGCATTTT
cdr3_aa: CSVLGRYSNQPQHF

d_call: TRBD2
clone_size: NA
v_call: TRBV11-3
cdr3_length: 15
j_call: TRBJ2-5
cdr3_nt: TGTGCCAGCAGCTTCGGCGGTGGGGAGGGGGAGACCCAGTACTTC
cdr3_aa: CASSFGGGEGETQYF

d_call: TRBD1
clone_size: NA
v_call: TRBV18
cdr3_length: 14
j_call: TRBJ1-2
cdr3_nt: TGTGCCAGCTCACCACGTCCGGGACAGGATGGCTACACCTTC
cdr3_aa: CASSPRPGQDGYTF

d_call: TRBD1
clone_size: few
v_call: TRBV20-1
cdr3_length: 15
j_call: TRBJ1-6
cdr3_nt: TGCAGTGCTAGCCGGGACAGGGGGCTCGGTTCACCCCTCCACTTT
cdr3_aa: CSASRDRGLGSPLHF

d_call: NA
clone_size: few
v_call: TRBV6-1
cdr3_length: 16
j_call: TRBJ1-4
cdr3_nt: TGTGCCAGCACCCCGATCCACTCAACGGGGGGTGAAAAACTGTTTTTT
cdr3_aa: CASTPIHSTGGEKLFF

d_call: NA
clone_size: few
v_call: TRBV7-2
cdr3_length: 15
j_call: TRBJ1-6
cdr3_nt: TGTGCCAGCAGCTTAATCCGCAGGGGCGGTTCACCCCTCCACTTT
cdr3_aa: CASSLIRRGGSPLHF

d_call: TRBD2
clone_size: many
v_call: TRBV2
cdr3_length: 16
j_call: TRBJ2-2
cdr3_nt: TGTGCCAGCAGTCCCTCGGGGGGGCTAAACACCGGGGAGCTGTTTTTT
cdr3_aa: CASSPSGGLNTGELFF

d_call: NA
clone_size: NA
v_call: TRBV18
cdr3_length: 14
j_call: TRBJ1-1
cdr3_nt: TGTGCCAGCTCACCAACGGCAACGAACACTGAAGCTTTCTTT
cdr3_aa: CASSPTATNTEAFF